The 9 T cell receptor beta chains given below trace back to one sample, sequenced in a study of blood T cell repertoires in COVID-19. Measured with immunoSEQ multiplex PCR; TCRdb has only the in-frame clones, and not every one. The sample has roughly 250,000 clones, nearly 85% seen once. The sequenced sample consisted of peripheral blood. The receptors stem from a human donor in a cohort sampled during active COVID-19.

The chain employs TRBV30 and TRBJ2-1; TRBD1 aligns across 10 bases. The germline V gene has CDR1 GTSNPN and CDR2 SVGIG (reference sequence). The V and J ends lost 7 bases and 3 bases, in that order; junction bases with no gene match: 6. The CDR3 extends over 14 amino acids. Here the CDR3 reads CASPRTGGYNEQFF. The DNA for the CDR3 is TGTGCCTCACCAAGGACAGGGGGCTACAATGAGCAGTTCTTC.

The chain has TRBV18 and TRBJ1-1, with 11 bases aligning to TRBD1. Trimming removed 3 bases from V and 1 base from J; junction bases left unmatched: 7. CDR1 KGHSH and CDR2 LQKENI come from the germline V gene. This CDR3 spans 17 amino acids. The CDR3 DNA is TGTGCCAGCTCACCCCTTAGGACAGGGGGCTGGAACACTGAAGCTTTCTTT. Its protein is CASSPLRTGGWNTEAFF.

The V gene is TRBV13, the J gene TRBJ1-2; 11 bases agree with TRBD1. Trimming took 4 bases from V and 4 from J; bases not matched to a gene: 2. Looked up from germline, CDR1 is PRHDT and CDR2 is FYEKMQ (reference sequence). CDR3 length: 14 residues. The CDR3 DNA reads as TGTGCCAGCAGCTATGGACAGGGGGCCTATGGCTACACCTTC. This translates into CASSYGQGAYGYTF.

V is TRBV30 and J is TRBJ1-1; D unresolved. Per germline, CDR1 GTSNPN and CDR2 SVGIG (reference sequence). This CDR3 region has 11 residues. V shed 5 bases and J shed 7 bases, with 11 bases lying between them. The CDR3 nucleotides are TGTGCCTGGGGGTCTTCGGGTGAAGCTTTCTTT. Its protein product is CAWGSSGEAFF.

CDR3 in DNA: TGTGCCAGCTCACCGGCACAGAGAGACGTCTATGGCTACACCTTC. Its protein is CASSPAQRDVYGYTF. This chain uses TRBV18 with TRBJ1-2; the D is unclear. The germline gives CDR1 KGHSH, CDR2 LQKENI. V dropped 3 bases and J dropped 4 bases, with 15 bases sitting between them. CDR3 length: 15 amino acids.

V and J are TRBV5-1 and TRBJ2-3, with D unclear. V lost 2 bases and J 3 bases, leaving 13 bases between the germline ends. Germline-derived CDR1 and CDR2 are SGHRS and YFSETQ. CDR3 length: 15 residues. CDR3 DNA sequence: TGCGCCAGCAGCTTATCCGGTCAGCGTACAGATACGCAGTATTTT. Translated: CASSLSGQRTDTQYF.

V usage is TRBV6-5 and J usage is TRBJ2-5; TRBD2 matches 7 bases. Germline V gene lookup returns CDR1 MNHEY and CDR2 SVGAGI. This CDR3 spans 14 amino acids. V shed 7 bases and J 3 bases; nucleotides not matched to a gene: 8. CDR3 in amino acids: CASTQLRGKETQYF. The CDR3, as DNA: TGTGCCAGCACCCAACTGCGGGGGAAAGAGACCCAGTACTTC.

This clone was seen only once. This chain's CDR3 is CATSRVGGQNEQFF. The DNA for the CDR3 is TGTGCCACCAGCAGAGTCGGTGGGCAGAATGAGCAGTTCTTC. The chain couples TRBV15 to TRBJ2-1; no definite D call. Germline values: CDR1 LNHNV, CDR2 YYDKDF (reference sequence). CDR3 size: 14 residues. V was shortened by 1 base and J by 7 bases, with 11 bases between the two germline ends.

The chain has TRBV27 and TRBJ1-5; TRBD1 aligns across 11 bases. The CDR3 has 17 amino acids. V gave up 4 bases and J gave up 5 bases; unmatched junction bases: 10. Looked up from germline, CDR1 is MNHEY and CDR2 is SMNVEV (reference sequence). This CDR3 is CASSSTPGQGGYQPQHF. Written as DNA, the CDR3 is TGTGCCAGCAGTTCGACACCGGGACAGGGGGGATATCAGCCCCAGCATTTT.